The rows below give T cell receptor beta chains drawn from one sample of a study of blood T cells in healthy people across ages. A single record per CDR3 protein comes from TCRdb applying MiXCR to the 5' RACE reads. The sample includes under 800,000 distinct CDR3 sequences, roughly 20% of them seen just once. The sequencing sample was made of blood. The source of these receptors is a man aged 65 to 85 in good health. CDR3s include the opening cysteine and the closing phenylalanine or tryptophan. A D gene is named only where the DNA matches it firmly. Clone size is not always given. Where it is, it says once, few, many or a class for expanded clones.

CDR3 DNA: TGTGCCAGCAGCCAGACTAGCGCGCAGTATTTT
CDR3 protein: CASSQTSAQYF
V gene: TRBV14
D gene: TRBD2
J gene: TRBJ2-3
clone size: -

CDR3 DNA: TGCAGTGCAGCAACCGGGACAGGAGTCATGAACACTGAAGCTTTCTTT
CDR3 protein: CSAATGTGVMNTEAFF
V gene: TRBV20-1
D gene: TRBD1
J gene: TRBJ1-1
clone size: -

CDR3 DNA: TGTGCCAGCAGTGCGACAGGGACTGGCTACACCTTC
CDR3 protein: CASSATGTGYTF
V gene: TRBV28
D gene: TRBD1
J gene: TRBJ1-2
clone size: -

CDR3 DNA: TGTGCCAGCAGCCGAAGGATAGGTGGCACAGATACGCAGTATTTT
CDR3 protein: CASSRRIGGTDTQYF
V gene: TRBV12-3/TRBV12-4
D gene: -
J gene: TRBJ2-3
clone size: few

CDR3 DNA: TGCAGTGCGCCCGGGACAGGGCGGCAAGAGACCCAGTACTTC
CDR3 protein: CSAPGTGRQETQYF
V gene: TRBV20-1
D gene: TRBD1
J gene: TRBJ2-5
clone size: few

CDR3 DNA: TGTGCCATCAGTCCCGAGTCCTATGGCTACACCTTC
CDR3 protein: CAISPESYGYTF
V gene: TRBV10-3
D gene: -
J gene: TRBJ1-2
clone size: few

CDR3 DNA: TGTGCCAGCAGCAAAGATGGGGACAGGGGGCTTTCGAATCAGCCCCAGCATTTT
CDR3 protein: CASSKDGDRGLSNQPQHF
V gene: TRBV6-1
D gene: TRBD1
J gene: TRBJ1-5
clone size: few

CDR3 DNA: TGCGCCAGCAGCTTGGGACAGACAGAAGAGACCCAGTACTTC
CDR3 protein: CASSLGQTEETQYF
V gene: TRBV5-1
D gene: -
J gene: TRBJ2-5
clone size: -

CDR3 DNA: TGTGCCAGCACCCCGTCGTGGGGGAGGGCGCAGTATTTT
CDR3 protein: CASTPSWGRAQYF
V gene: TRBV7-2
D gene: TRBD2
J gene: TRBJ2-3
clone size: few

CDR3 DNA: TGCGCCAGCAGTTCGGGGACCGGGCAGACGTTGACCCAGTACTTC
CDR3 protein: CASSSGTGQTLTQYF
V gene: TRBV5-1
D gene: -
J gene: TRBJ2-5
clone size: few

CDR3 DNA: TGTGCCAGCAGCTTTGACCGAGGAGGGACTGAAGCTTTCTTT
CDR3 protein: CASSFDRGGTEAFF
V gene: TRBV7-2
D gene: -
J gene: TRBJ1-1
clone size: few

CDR3 DNA: TGCAGTGCTGTGACATGGTCCCAAGAGACCCAGTACTTC
CDR3 protein: CSAVTWSQETQYF
V gene: TRBV20-1
D gene: -
J gene: TRBJ2-5
clone size: -

CDR3 DNA: TGCGCCAGCCTAGCGGGAGTCCAGGGAAATGAGCAGTTCTTC
CDR3 protein: CASLAGVQGNEQFF
V gene: TRBV10-2
D gene: TRBD2
J gene: TRBJ2-1
clone size: -

CDR3 DNA: TGTGCCAGGTCCCTCGAAGGGTCGAAAAGTGAGCAGTTCTTC
CDR3 protein: CARSLEGSKSEQFF
V gene: TRBV21-1
D gene: -
J gene: TRBJ2-1
clone size: -

CDR3 DNA: TGCGCCAGCAGCAAGGAAAGCACAGATACGCAGTATTTT
CDR3 protein: CASSKESTDTQYF
V gene: TRBV5-1
D gene: -
J gene: TRBJ2-3
clone size: -

CDR3 DNA: TGTGCCAGCACCTCCCCAGGGGGGAGGACTGAAGCTTTCTTT
CDR3 protein: CASTSPGGRTEAFF
V gene: TRBV6-5
D gene: TRBD1
J gene: TRBJ1-1
clone size: -

CDR3 DNA: TGTGCCAGCAGTCTACAGGGGGCGGTGGGTTTCAATGAGCAGTTCTTC
CDR3 protein: CASSLQGAVGFNEQFF
V gene: TRBV6-2/TRBV6-3
D gene: TRBD1
J gene: TRBJ2-1
clone size: few

CDR3 DNA: TGTGCCATCAGTGAACTAGCGGGAGGGCCGAACACCGGGGAGCTGTTTTTT
CDR3 protein: CAISELAGGPNTGELFF
V gene: TRBV10-3
D gene: TRBD2
J gene: TRBJ2-2
clone size: few

CDR3 DNA: TGCGCCAGCAGCCAAGATCCTTTAGGCGTGCGCGAGCAGTACTTC
CDR3 protein: CASSQDPLGVREQYF
V gene: TRBV4-3
D gene: -
J gene: TRBJ2-7
clone size: -

CDR3 DNA: TGTGCCAGCAGTTTACTCGCAGGGGGCGTGTGGGAGACCCAGTACTTC
CDR3 protein: CASSLLAGGVWETQYF
V gene: TRBV28
D gene: TRBD1
J gene: TRBJ2-5
clone size: -

CDR3 DNA: TGTGCCATCAGTGTCGGGCAGAAAGAGACCCAGTACTTC
CDR3 protein: CAISVGQKETQYF
V gene: TRBV10-3
D gene: -
J gene: TRBJ2-5
clone size: -

CDR3 DNA: TGTGCCAGCAGTCTCGACAGGACCGTTACGGGGGAGCAGTACTTC
CDR3 protein: CASSLDRTVTGEQYF
V gene: TRBV12-3/TRBV12-4
D gene: -
J gene: TRBJ2-7
clone size: few

CDR3 DNA: TGTGCCAGCAGTTATTCAGGAAAGGGGGCGCGGAATGAGCAGTTCTTC
CDR3 protein: CASSYSGKGARNEQFF
V gene: TRBV6-5
D gene: TRBD1
J gene: TRBJ2-1
clone size: -

CDR3 DNA: TGTGCCAGGGAATCGGAAGGGAGCCTAGGCACTGAAGCTTTCTTT
CDR3 protein: CARESEGSLGTEAFF
V gene: TRBV7-9
D gene: -
J gene: TRBJ1-1
clone size: few

CDR3 DNA: TGTGCCACCAGCAGGGGACACCTTCAAGAGACCCAGTACTTC
CDR3 protein: CATSRGHLQETQYF
V gene: TRBV15
D gene: -
J gene: TRBJ2-5
clone size: few

CDR3 DNA: TGTGCCAGCAGCCAAGATCGGATTCTAGCGGGGGACGGTGAGCAGTTCTTC
CDR3 protein: CASSQDRILAGDGEQFF
V gene: TRBV3-1
D gene: TRBD2
J gene: TRBJ2-1
clone size: few

CDR3 DNA: TGTGCCAGCAGCGACCGGGACAGGACCTCTGGGGCCAACGTCCTGACTTTC
CDR3 protein: CASSDRDRTSGANVLTF
V gene: TRBV5-5
D gene: TRBD1
J gene: TRBJ2-6
clone size: many

CDR3 DNA: TGTGCCACCAGCAGAGATATTGGGGTCGGGGAACCAGATACGCAGTATTTT
CDR3 protein: CATSRDIGVGEPDTQYF
V gene: TRBV15
D gene: -
J gene: TRBJ2-3
clone size: -

CDR3 DNA: TGCGCCAGCAGCCAACAGGGTCAAAACACCGGGGAGCTGTTTTTT
CDR3 protein: CASSQQGQNTGELFF
V gene: TRBV4-1
D gene: -
J gene: TRBJ2-2
clone size: many

CDR3 DNA: TGCAGTGCTAGAGAGTGGGGATACGAGCAGTACTTC
CDR3 protein: CSAREWGYEQYF
V gene: TRBV20-1
D gene: -
J gene: TRBJ2-7
clone size: few

CDR3 DNA: TGCAGTGCTAGAGATACGGAGGGAGCCCGCTCCTACAATGAGCAGTTCTTC
CDR3 protein: CSARDTEGARSYNEQFF
V gene: TRBV20-1
D gene: -
J gene: TRBJ2-1
clone size: -

CDR3 DNA: TGTGCCAGCATGGGTCCTTCAGGGGGGAATCAGCCCCAGCATTTT
CDR3 protein: CASMGPSGGNQPQHF
V gene: TRBV28
D gene: TRBD1
J gene: TRBJ1-5
clone size: few

CDR3 DNA: TGCGCCAGCAGCACTCGGGACAGGGGGAATTCACCCCTCCACTTT
CDR3 protein: CASSTRDRGNSPLHF
V gene: TRBV4-1
D gene: TRBD1
J gene: TRBJ1-6
clone size: few

CDR3 DNA: TGTGCCAGCAGCCCCGTTCGCCCGGACAGTCTCTCTGGGGCCAACGTCCTGACTTTC
CDR3 protein: CASSPVRPDSLSGANVLTF
V gene: TRBV12-3/TRBV12-4
D gene: -
J gene: TRBJ2-6
clone size: many

CDR3 DNA: TGTGCCAGCAGCTTCCAATACGGGAGGGGGTACGAGCAGTACTTC
CDR3 protein: CASSFQYGRGYEQYF
V gene: TRBV11-2
D gene: TRBD2
J gene: TRBJ2-7
clone size: -

CDR3 DNA: TGCGCCAGCAGCCAAGACCATTTGGGTGGGGACACTGAAGCTTTCTTT
CDR3 protein: CASSQDHLGGDTEAFF
V gene: TRBV4-3
D gene: -
J gene: TRBJ1-1
clone size: -

CDR3 DNA: TGCAGTGCTAGAGCCCCCTCTTCCGCTAACGAGCAGTACTTC
CDR3 protein: CSARAPSSANEQYF
V gene: TRBV20-1
D gene: -
J gene: TRBJ2-7
clone size: -

CDR3 DNA: TGTGCCCGCAGAACCCGGACAGGCTCCTACGAGCAGTACTTC
CDR3 protein: CARRTRTGSYEQYF
V gene: TRBV6-2/TRBV6-3
D gene: TRBD1
J gene: TRBJ2-7
clone size: once

CDR3 DNA: TGCAGTGCTAGAGAAGAGACAGGGTTTATGAATTCACCCCTCCACTTT
CDR3 protein: CSAREETGFMNSPLHF
V gene: TRBV20-1
D gene: TRBD1
J gene: TRBJ1-6
clone size: few

CDR3 DNA: TGTAGCCTCCAAGGGCAGATCATGAACACTGAAGCTTTCTTT
CDR3 protein: CSLQGQIMNTEAFF
V gene: TRBV20-1
D gene: -
J gene: TRBJ1-1
clone size: few

CDR3 DNA: TGTGCCACCAGTGAAACCAAGGGAAGTGGGGCCAACGTCCTGACTTTC
CDR3 protein: CATSETKGSGANVLTF
V gene: TRBV24-1
D gene: -
J gene: TRBJ2-6
clone size: -

CDR3 DNA: TGCAGTGCTAGATCGATTACTAGCGGGAACGAGCAGTACTTC
CDR3 protein: CSARSITSGNEQYF
V gene: TRBV20-1
D gene: TRBD2
J gene: TRBJ2-7
clone size: few

CDR3 DNA: TGCAGTGCTAGAGATATAGGAGGGGCTCAGGGCCCTGAAGCTTTCTTT
CDR3 protein: CSARDIGGAQGPEAFF
V gene: TRBV20-1
D gene: -
J gene: TRBJ1-1
clone size: few

CDR3 DNA: TGTGCCAGCAGTTCCGGGACTAGTGTAAATGAGCAGTTCTTC
CDR3 protein: CASSSGTSVNEQFF
V gene: TRBV5-1
D gene: TRBD2
J gene: TRBJ2-1
clone size: few

CDR3 DNA: TGTGCCAGCAGTTCCCGGGACAGGGGCTCCTACGAGCAGTACTTC
CDR3 protein: CASSSRDRGSYEQYF
V gene: TRBV12-3/TRBV12-4
D gene: TRBD1
J gene: TRBJ2-7
clone size: few

CDR3 DNA: TGTGCCAGCAGTAATTCTCGGACAGGGCGCGTCACTGAAGCTTTCTTT
CDR3 protein: CASSNSRTGRVTEAFF
V gene: TRBV2
D gene: TRBD1
J gene: TRBJ1-1
clone size: few

CDR3 DNA: TGTGCCAGCAGCTTAGCCCCTGCGGGTTCAGATACGCAGTATTTT
CDR3 protein: CASSLAPAGSDTQYF
V gene: TRBV7-9
D gene: -
J gene: TRBJ2-3
clone size: -

CDR3 DNA: TGTGCCAGCAGCTATGGACAGGGGGTCAATCAGCCCCAGCATTTT
CDR3 protein: CASSYGQGVNQPQHF
V gene: TRBV13
D gene: TRBD1
J gene: TRBJ1-5
clone size: -

CDR3 DNA: TGTGCCAGCAGCCAATATCAGGGATCGGGGGAGCAGTACTTC
CDR3 protein: CASSQYQGSGEQYF
V gene: TRBV14
D gene: -
J gene: TRBJ2-7
clone size: -

CDR3 DNA: TGTGCCAGCAGCCCTGGACTAGCGGGAGGGATTTACAATGAGCAGTTCTTC
CDR3 protein: CASSPGLAGGIYNEQFF
V gene: TRBV9
D gene: TRBD2
J gene: TRBJ2-1
clone size: -

CDR3 DNA: TGCAGTGCTAGAGATTCGTCTAGACCCTACGAGCAGTACTTC
CDR3 protein: CSARDSSRPYEQYF
V gene: TRBV20-1
D gene: -
J gene: TRBJ2-7
clone size: few